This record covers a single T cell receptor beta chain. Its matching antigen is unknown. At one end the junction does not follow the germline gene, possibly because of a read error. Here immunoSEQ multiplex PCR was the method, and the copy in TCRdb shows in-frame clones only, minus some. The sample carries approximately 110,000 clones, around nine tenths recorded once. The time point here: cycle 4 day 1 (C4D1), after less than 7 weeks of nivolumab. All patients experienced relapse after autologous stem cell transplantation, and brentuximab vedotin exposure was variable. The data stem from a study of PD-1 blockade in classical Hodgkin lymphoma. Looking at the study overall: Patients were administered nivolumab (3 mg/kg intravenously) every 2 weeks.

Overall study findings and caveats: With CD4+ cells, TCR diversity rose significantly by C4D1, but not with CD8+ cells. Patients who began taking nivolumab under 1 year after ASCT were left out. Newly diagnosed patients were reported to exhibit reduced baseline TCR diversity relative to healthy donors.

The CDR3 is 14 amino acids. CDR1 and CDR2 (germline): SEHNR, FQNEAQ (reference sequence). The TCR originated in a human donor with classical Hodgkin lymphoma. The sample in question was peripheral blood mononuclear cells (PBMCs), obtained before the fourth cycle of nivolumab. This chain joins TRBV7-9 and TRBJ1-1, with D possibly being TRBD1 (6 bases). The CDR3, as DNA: TGTGCCAGCAGCTTCCGTGGACAGAACCCTGAAGCTTTCTTT. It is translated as CASSFRGQNPEAFF.